This section outlines one TCR beta chain sequence together with its context. These data come from a study of shared clonotypes between healthy human individuals. Genomic DNA from each subset was divided evenly over several immunoSEQ plates. Clones were read by immunoSEQ multiplex PCR, and TCRdb kept only the in-frame ones, dropping some. This sample has around 510,000 clones, with 90% to 97% found just once. This sequence originates from a woman aged 25 to 39 in good health. Material for sequencing was naive CD4+ T cells sorted from blood. The subset: CD45RA+ positively selected.

The CDR3 region is CASSPPEGKETQYF. In nucleotides, the CDR3 is TGTGCCAGCAGTCCACCCGAAGGAAAAGAGACCCAGTACTTC. This chain joins TRBV6-6 and TRBJ2-5, with no clear D. The CDR3 has 14 amino acids. Germline values: CDR1 MNHNY, CDR2 SVGAGI (reference sequence). With 5 bases removed from V and 3 bases from J, the gap between germline ends came to 13 bases.